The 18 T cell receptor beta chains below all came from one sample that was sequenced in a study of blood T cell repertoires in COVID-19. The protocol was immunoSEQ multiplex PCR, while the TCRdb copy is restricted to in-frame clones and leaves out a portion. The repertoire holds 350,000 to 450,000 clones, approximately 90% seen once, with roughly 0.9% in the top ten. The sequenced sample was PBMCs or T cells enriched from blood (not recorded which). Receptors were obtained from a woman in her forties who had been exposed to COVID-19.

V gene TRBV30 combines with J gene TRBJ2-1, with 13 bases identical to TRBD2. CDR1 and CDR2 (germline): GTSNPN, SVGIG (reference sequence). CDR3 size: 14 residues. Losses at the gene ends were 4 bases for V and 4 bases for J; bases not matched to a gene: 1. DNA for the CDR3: TGTGCCTGGACGGGACTAGCGGGATACAATGAGCAGTTCTTC. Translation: CAWTGLAGYNEQFF.

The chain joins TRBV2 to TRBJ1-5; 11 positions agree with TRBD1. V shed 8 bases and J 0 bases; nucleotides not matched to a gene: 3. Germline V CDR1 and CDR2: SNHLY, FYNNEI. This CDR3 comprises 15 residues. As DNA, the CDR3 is TGTGCCAGCGGGACAGGGGGAGCTAGCAATCAGCCCCAGCATTTT. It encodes CASGTGGASNQPQHF.

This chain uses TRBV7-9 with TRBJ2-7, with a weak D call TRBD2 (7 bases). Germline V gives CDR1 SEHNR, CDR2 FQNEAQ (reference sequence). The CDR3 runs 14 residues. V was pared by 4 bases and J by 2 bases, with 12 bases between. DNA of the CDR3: TGTGCCAGCAGCTATGGGGGGGCCACCTACGAGCAGTACTTC. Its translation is CASSYGGATYEQYF.

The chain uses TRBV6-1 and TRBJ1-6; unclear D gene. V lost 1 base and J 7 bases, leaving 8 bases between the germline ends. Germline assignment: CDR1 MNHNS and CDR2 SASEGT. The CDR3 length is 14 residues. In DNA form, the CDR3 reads TGTGCCAGCAGTGAAGAAACTCCAAATTCACCCCTCCACTTT. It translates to CASSEETPNSPLHF.

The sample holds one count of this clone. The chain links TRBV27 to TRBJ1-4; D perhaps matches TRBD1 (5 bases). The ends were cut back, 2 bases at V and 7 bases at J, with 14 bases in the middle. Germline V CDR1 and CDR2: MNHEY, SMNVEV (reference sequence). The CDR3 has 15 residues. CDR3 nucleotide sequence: TGTGCCAGCAGTTTAAACGGGGGAAGGAGTGAAAAACTGTTTTTT. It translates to CASSLNGGRSEKLFF.

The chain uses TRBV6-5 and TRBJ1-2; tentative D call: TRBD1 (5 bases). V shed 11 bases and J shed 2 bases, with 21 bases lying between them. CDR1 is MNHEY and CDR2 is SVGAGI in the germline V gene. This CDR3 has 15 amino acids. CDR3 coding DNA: TGTGCCGGGGGGGGGACCGGGTCGGTCAACTATGGCTACACCTTC. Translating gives CAGGGTGSVNYGYTF.

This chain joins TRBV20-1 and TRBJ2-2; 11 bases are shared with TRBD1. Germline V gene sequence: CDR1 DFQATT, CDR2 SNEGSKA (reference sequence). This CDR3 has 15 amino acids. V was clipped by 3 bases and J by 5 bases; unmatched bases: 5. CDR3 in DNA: TGCAGTGCTAGTGGACAGGGGGCGAGAACCGGGGAGCTGTTTTTT. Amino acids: CSASGQGARTGELFF.

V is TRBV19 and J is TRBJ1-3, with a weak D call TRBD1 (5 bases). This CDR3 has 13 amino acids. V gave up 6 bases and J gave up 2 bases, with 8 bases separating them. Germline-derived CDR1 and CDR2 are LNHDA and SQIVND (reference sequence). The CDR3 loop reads CASRAGTGNTIYF. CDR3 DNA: TGTGCCAGTAGGGCAGGGACTGGAAACACCATATATTTT.

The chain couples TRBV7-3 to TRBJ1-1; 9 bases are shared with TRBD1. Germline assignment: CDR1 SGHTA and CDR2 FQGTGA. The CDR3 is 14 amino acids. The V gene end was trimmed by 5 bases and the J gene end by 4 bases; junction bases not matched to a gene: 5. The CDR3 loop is CASSPQGAVTEAFF. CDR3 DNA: TGTGCCAGCAGCCCACAGGGGGCAGTCACTGAAGCTTTCTTT.

The DNA for the CDR3 is TGTGCCATCTATAGCGGAGGCTACAATGAGCAGTTCTTC. Its translation: CAIYSGGYNEQFF. This chain links TRBV10-3 with TRBJ2-1, with a possible D match to TRBD2 (6 bases). The CDR3 covers 13 residues. Trimming left V 8 bases short and J 3 bases short, with 11 bases between. The V gene's germline CDR1 is ENHRY and CDR2 SYGVKD.

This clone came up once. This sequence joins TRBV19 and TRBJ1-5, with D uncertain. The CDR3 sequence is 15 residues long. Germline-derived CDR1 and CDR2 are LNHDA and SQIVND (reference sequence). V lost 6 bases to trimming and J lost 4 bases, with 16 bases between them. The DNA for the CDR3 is TGTGCCAGTAGCAGAATGTCCGACGGGAATCAGCCCCAGCATTTT. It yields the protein CASSRMSDGNQPQHF.

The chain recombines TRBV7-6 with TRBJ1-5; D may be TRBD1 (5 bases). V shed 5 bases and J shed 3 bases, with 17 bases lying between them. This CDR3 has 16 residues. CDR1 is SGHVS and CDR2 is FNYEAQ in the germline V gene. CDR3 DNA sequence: TGTGCCAGCAGCCATAGGGGAAACAGAGTCAATCAGCCCCAGCATTTT. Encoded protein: CASSHRGNRVNQPQHF.

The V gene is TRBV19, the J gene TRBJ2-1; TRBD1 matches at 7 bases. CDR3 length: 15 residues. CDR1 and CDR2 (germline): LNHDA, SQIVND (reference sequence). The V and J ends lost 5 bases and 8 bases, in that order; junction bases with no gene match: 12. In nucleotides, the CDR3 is TGTGCCAGTAGTCCGACCGGGACAGCAGGCCATGAGCAGTTCTTC. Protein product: CASSPTGTAGHEQFF.

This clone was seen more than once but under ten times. The CDR3 DNA reads as TGCAGCGTTAGAGACAGGAGCAATCAGCCCCAGCATTTT. Translating it yields CSVRDRSNQPQHF. J is TRBJ1-5 and V is TRBV29-1, with a tentative D call TRBD1 (6 bases). The CDR3 runs 13 residues. The ends were cut back, 5 bases at V and 1 base at J, with 9 bases in the middle. Germline assignment: CDR1 SQVTM and CDR2 ANQGSEA.

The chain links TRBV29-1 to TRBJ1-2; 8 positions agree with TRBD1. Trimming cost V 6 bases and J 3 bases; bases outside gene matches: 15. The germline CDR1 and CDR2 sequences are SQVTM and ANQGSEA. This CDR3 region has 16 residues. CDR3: CSVVHSGQGTDYGYTF. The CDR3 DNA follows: TGCAGCGTCGTACATAGCGGACAGGGCACAGACTATGGCTACACCTTC. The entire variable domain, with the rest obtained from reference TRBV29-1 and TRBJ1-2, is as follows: SAVISQKPSRDICQRGTSLTIQCQVDSQVTMMFWYRQQPGQSLTLIATANQGSEATYESGFVIDKFPISRPNLTFSTLTVSNMSPEDSSIYLCSVVHSGQGTDYGYTFGSGTRLTVV.

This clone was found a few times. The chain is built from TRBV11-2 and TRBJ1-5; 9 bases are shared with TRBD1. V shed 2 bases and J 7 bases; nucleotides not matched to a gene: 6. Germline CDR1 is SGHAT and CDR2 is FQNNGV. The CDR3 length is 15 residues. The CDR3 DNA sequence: TGTGCCAGCAGCTTAACGACAGGGGGTTTACAGCCCCAGCATTTT. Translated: CASSLTTGGLQPQHF.

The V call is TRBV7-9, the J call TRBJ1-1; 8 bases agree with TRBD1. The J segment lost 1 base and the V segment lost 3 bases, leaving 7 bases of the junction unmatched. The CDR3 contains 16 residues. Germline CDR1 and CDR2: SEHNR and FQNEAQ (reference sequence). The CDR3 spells CASSFASGGKNTEAFF. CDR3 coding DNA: TGTGCCAGCAGCTTTGCTTCAGGGGGCAAGAACACTGAAGCTTTCTTT.

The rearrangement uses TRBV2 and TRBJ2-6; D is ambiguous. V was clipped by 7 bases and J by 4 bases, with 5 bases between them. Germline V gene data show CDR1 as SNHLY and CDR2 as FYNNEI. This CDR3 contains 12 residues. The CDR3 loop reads CASTGGANVLTF. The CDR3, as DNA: TGTGCCAGCACCGGGGGGGCCAACGTCCTGACTTTC. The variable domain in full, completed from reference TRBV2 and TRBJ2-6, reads EPEVTQTPSHQVTQMGQEVILRCVPISNHLYFYWYRQILGQKVEFLVSFYNNEISEKSEIFDDQFSVERPDGSNFTLKIRSTKLEDSAMYFCASTGGANVLTFGAGSRLTVL.